This T cell receptor (beta chain) was observed in a study of blood T cell repertoires in COVID-19. Overall study context: Acute-phase and convalescent COVID-19 samples originated in the United States, Italy and Spain. PBMCs, B-cell-depleted T cells, or T cells provided the cDNA or gDNA that made up the material.

Original methodology: Reference gene primer amplification in the assay estimated nucleated cell counts. Sequencing used immunoSEQ multiplex PCR; TCRdb keeps in-frame clones, though not all of them. V and J calls and clone size are those listed in that table; D and trimming were worked out from the DNA. Of 60,000 or so clones listed, approximately 85% are singletons. The CDR3 contains 17 residues. The germline CDR1 and CDR2 sequences are SGDLS and YYNGEE. V gave up 0 bases and J gave up 1 base; unmatched junction bases: 7. Input material: peripheral blood. This sequence joins TRBV9 and TRBJ2-3; 8 nucleotides agree with TRBD2. The TCR originated in a human donor in a cohort sampled during active COVID-19. The CDR3 here is CASSVDRGSGGTDTQYF. The CDR3 nucleotides read TGTGCCAGCAGCGTAGACAGAGGTAGCGGGGGCACAGATACGCAGTATTTT.